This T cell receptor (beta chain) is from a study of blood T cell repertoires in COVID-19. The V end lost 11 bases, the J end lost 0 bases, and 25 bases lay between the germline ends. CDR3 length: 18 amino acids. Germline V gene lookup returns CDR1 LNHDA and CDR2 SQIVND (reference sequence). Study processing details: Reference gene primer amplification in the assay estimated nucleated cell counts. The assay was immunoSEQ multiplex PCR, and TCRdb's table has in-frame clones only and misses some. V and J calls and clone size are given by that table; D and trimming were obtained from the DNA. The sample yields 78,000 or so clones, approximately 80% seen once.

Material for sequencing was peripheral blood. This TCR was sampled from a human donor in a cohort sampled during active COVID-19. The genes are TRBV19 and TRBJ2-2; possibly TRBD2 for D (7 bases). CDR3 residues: CASRSGGRRGSNTGELFF. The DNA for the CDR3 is TGTGCCTCCCGGTCGGGGGGCCGGCGGGGTTCGAACACCGGGGAGCTGTTTTTT.